This T cell receptor (beta chain) came from a study of tumor-infiltrating lymphocytes in localized non-small cell lung cancer. Study-wide context: Tumor tissue and non-adjacent uninvolved lung came from each patient. Study outcomes and limitations: Immunotypes IM1 and IM2 had similar TCR-derived T-cell fractions.

TCRdb keeps only in-frame clones here, not all; method: immunoSEQ multiplex PCR. The data show 12,000 to 15,000 clones, with around two thirds seen just once and around 10% held by the top ten. A single count supports this clone. What it binds is unknown. Trimming removed 3 bases from V and 5 bases from J; junction bases left unmatched: 1. Germline V CDR1 and CDR2: KGHSH, LQKENI. The CDR3 loop spans 13 amino acids. Sequenced: uninvolved lung tissue not adjacent to the tumor. The clonotype comes from a human donor with non-small cell lung cancer. The chain uses TRBV18 and TRBJ1-5; 7 positions match TRBD1. In DNA, the CDR3 is TGTGCCAGCTCACCCGACAGGGATCAGCCCCAGCATTTT. As protein: CASSPDRDQPQHF.